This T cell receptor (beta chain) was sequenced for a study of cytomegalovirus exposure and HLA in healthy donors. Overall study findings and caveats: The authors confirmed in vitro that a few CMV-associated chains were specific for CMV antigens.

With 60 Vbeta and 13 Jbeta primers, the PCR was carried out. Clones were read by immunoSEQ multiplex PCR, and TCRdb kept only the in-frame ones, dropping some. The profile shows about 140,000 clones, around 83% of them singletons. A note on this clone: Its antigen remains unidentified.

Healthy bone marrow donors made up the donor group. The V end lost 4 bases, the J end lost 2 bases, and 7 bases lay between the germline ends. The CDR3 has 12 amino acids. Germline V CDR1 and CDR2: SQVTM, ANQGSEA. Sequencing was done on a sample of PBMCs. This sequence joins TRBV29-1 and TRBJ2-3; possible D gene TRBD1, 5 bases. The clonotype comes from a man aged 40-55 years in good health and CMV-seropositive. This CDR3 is CSVGQFTDTQYF. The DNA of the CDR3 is TGCAGCGTTGGACAGTTCACAGATACGCAGTATTTT.